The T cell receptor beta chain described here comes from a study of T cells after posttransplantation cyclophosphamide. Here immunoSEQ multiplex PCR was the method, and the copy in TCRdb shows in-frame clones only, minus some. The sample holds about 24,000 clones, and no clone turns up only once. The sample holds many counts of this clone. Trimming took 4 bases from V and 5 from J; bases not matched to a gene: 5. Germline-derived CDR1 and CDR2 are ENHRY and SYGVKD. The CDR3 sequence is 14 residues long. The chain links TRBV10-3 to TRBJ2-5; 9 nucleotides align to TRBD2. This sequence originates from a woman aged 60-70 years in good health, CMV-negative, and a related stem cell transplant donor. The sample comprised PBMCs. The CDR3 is CAISGAGGGETQYF. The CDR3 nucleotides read TGTGCCATCAGTGGAGCGGGGGGCGGTGAGACCCAGTACTTC.